The 11 T cell receptor beta chains below all came from one sample that was sequenced in a study of CD8 T cells in Susac syndrome. Random hexamers primed reverse transcription of about 0.45 to 1 ug RNA. TCRdb independently ran MiXCR on the immunoSEQ multiplex PCR reads; one entry per CDR3 protein. The sample lists about 150,000 distinct CDR3 sequences, around 95% occurring once. The material sequenced was CD4+ T cells from PBMCs. The receptor source for this set is a human donor with Susac syndrome.

The chain carries TRBV28 and TRBJ2-3; unclear D gene. Per the germline V gene, CDR1 is MDHEN and CDR2 is SYDVKM. This CDR3 comprises 14 residues. Trimming shortened V by 2 bases and J by 2 bases, and 8 bases separated the two germline ends. DNA of the CDR3: TGTGCCAGCAGTTTACCCCATGACACAGATACGCAGTATTTT. Translating it yields CASSLPHDTDTQYF.

The rearrangement joins TRBV20-1 to TRBJ2-3; 9 nucleotides align to TRBD2. CDR1 DFQATT and CDR2 SNEGSKA come from the germline V gene (reference sequence). With 3 bases clipped from V and 0 bases from J, the junction kept 7 bases outside the gene matches. This CDR3 has 16 amino acids. This chain's CDR3 is CSASPERGASTDTQYF. The DNA for the CDR3 is TGCAGTGCTAGCCCAGAGCGGGGGGCGAGCACAGATACGCAGTATTTT.

The V and J genes are TRBV11-2 and TRBJ2-7; possible D gene TRBD1, 5 bases. The CDR3 totals 13 residues. CDR1 is SGHAT and CDR2 is FQNNGV in the germline V gene. Deletions cut 2 bases from V and 4 bases from J, with 9 bases between. The CDR3 sequence: CASSLSTVYEQYF. CDR3 sequence (DNA): TGTGCCAGCAGCTTATCGACAGTTTACGAGCAGTACTTC.

The chain uses TRBV27 and TRBJ2-1; no firm D call. CDR1 MNHEY and CDR2 SMNVEV come from the germline V gene (reference sequence). The ends were cut back, 5 bases at V and 2 bases at J, with 7 bases in the middle. The CDR3 length is 13 residues. The CDR3 coding sequence is TGTGCCAGCAGTAGCTACCCCTACAATGAGCAGTTCTTC. This sequence encodes CASSSYPYNEQFF.

The chain recombines TRBV9 with TRBJ1-1, with D perhaps matching TRBD1 (5 bases). From germline, CDR1 is SGDLS and CDR2 YYNGEE. Trimming took off 7 bases at V and 1 base at J, with 14 bases between the two ends. The CDR3 sequence is 14 residues long. The CDR3 reads CASRKQDRNTEAFF. CDR3 bases: TGTGCCAGCCGCAAACAGGACCGGAACACTGAAGCTTTCTTT.

The chain links TRBV29-1 to TRBJ2-4, with TRBD1 matching 7 bases. V was pared by 5 bases and J by 12 bases, with 13 bases of the junction left unmatched. The CDR3 is 13 residues long. From germline, CDR1 is SQVTM and CDR2 ANQGSEA. CDR3 coding DNA: TGCAGCGTTACCACAGGGGCCCCTGGAGGTCAGTACTTC. It yields the protein CSVTTGAPGGQYF.

This chain links TRBV20-1 with TRBJ2-1, with TRBD2 matching 8 bases. From germline, CDR1 is DFQATT and CDR2 SNEGSKA (reference sequence). The J segment lost 7 bases and the V segment lost 0 bases, leaving 11 bases of the junction unmatched. CDR3 length: 16 residues. CDR3 amino acids: CSARDPGGAKGNEQFF. The CDR3 nucleotides are TGCAGTGCTAGAGATCCCGGGGGGGCCAAGGGTAATGAGCAGTTCTTC.

The chain carries TRBV7-8 and TRBJ1-1; D is unclear. The CDR3 has 12 residues. CDR1 is SGHVS, CDR2 FQNEAQ, per germline. The V end was cut by 2 bases, the J end by 3 bases, with 4 bases between. The CDR3 DNA reads TGTGCCAGCAGCTTATCAGACACTGAAGCTTTCTTT. Translation gives CASSLSDTEAFF.

This rearrangement joins TRBV3-1 to TRBJ2-3, with a tentative D call TRBD2 (6 bases). This CDR3 has 12 residues. V lost 3 bases, J lost 7 bases, and 8 bases lay in between. Germline-derived CDR1 and CDR2 are LGHDT and YNNKEL (reference sequence). CDR3 in DNA: TGTGCCAGCAGCCACCGGGGGAATACGCAGTATTTT. This codes for CASSHRGNTQYF.

This chain uses TRBV29-1 with TRBJ2-2; D unresolved. Trimming took 7 bases from V and 6 from J, leaving 15 bases between them. Germline lookup yields CDR1 SQVTM and CDR2 ANQGSEA. The CDR3 is 13 residues long. The CDR3 sequence is CSALSQGPGELFF. The CDR3, as DNA: TGCAGCGCCCTCTCTCAAGGTCCCGGGGAGCTGTTTTTT.

This CDR3 reads CASSQGTGMFAEQYF. The CDR3, as DNA: TGCGCCAGCAGCCAAGGTACAGGGATGTTTGCCGAGCAGTACTTC. The chain combines TRBV4-3 with TRBJ2-7, with TRBD1 as a possible D gene (6 bases). In germline, CDR1 is LGHNA, CDR2 YSLEER. This CDR3 comprises 15 residues. Trimming stripped 1 base from V and 6 bases from J, with 16 bases between.